These 4 T cell receptor beta chains were all obtained from the same sample, sequenced in a study of T-cell memory formation after mild COVID-19. TCRdb re-analysed the 5' RACE reads in MiXCR, keeping a single row per CDR3 protein. The data hold 450,000 to 700,000 distinct CDR3 sequences, with roughly 18% observed a single time. The sequenced sample consisted of PBMCs or a T cell subset sorted from them (not recorded which). Receptors originate from an adult woman who had mild COVID-19 (a few samples of this study predate the infection). Cell type and time point are not known.

This clonotype has only a few counts. The rearrangement uses TRBV7-6 and TRBJ2-3, with a weak D call TRBD2 (6 bases). The CDR3 is 16 amino acids. Germline CDR1 is SGHVS and CDR2 is FNYEAQ. V lost 2 bases and J lost 2, with 14 bases in between. In DNA form, the CDR3 reads TGTGCCAGCAGCTTATTTGGCGGGGACCTCACAGATACGCAGTATTTT. Residues: CASSLFGGDLTDTQYF. The variable domain in full, completed from reference TRBV7-6 and TRBJ2-3, reads GAGVSQSPRYKVTKRGQDVALRCDPISGHVSLYWYRQALGQGPEFLTYFNYEAQQDKSGLPNDRFSAERPEGSISTLTIQRTEQRDSAMYRCASSLFGGDLTDTQYFGPGTRLTVL.

This clonotype was detected ten times or more. The junction departs from germline at one end; a sequencing error may be responsible. The J gene is TRBJ2-7, the V gene TRBV5-1; unclear D gene. CDR1 is SGHRS and CDR2 is YFSETQ in the germline V gene. The length of the CDR3 is 12 residues. Here the CDR3 DNA reads TGTGCCAGCAGTCCTGGGCGTTACGAGCAGTACTTC. Translated: CASSPGRYEQYF.

This clonotype has a handful of counts. The chain links TRBV5-1 to TRBJ1-4; possible D gene TRBD1, 5 bases. Germline V gene sequence: CDR1 SGHRS, CDR2 YFSETQ. Trimming shortened V by 0 bases and J by 2 bases, and 11 bases separated the two germline ends. The length of the CDR3 is 16 residues. CDR3 in amino acids: CASSLGWGSTNEKLFF. In DNA, the CDR3 is TGCGCCAGCAGCTTGGGCTGGGGGAGTACTAATGAAAAACTGTTTTTT. The full variable domain, rest sourced from reference TRBV5-1 and TRBJ1-4, is KAGVTQTPRYLIKTRGQQVTLSCSPISGHRSVSWYQQTPGQGLQFLFEYFSETQRNKGNFPGRFSGRQFSNSRSEMNVSTLELGDSALYLCASSLGWGSTNEKLFFGSGTQLSVL.

As DNA, the CDR3 is TGTGCCAGCAGCTTGCCGACTAGCGGGGTGTACAATGAGCAGTTCTTC. Translating it yields CASSLPTSGVYNEQFF. The chain employs TRBV5-5 and TRBJ2-1, with 11 bases matching TRBD2. The J segment lost 4 bases and the V segment lost 1 base, leaving 4 bases of the junction unmatched. Per the germline V gene, CDR1 is SGHKS and CDR2 is YYEKEE (reference sequence). The CDR3 is 16 residues long.